A selection of T cell receptor beta chains follows, all from one sample in a study of blood T cells in healthy people across ages. TCRdb independently ran MiXCR on the 5' RACE reads; one entry per CDR3 protein. The table records approximately 820,000 distinct CDR3 sequences, around 43% of them present only once. The sample taken for sequencing was blood. These receptors were collected from a man between 60 and 75 years old in good health. Both conserved end residues are part of each CDR3. The order of the fields is CDR3 length, D gene, clone size, V gene, J gene, CDR3 DNA, CDR3 protein. The D gene is left open where the match is weak. The listing skips clone size in some rows; elsewhere it reads once, few, many or a size class.

>15|NA|NA|TRBV4-3|TRBJ2-7
TGCGCCAGCAGCCAAGTATGGCCCCCAGATTACGAGCAGTACTTC
CASSQVWPPDYEQYF
>17|NA|NA|TRBV27|TRBJ2-1
TGTGCCAGCACCCCCCTGGGGTTAGCGGTGAGGTACGATGAGCAGTTCTTC
CASTPLGLAVRYDEQFF
>15|NA|NA|TRBV6-6|TRBJ2-3
TGTGCCAGCAGTTCATCACAGGGTGACACAGATACGCAGTATTTT
CASSSSQGDTDTQYF
>17|TRBD1|NA|TRBV6-1|TRBJ1-5
TGTGCCAGCAGTGACCGGGACAGGGGGTTGATCAATCAGCCCCAGCATTTT
CASSDRDRGLINQPQHF
>16|TRBD2|NA|TRBV20-1|TRBJ2-1
TGCAGTGCTAGAGATATGGGAGCGGGGGCCCACAATGAGCAGTTCTTC
CSARDMGAGAHNEQFF
>15|TRBD2|few|TRBV7-2|TRBJ2-7
TGTGCCAGCAGCTTAGGCCAAGCGGGGGTAGGCGAGCAGTACTTC
CASSLGQAGVGEQYF
>15|NA|NA|TRBV3-1|TRBJ2-7
TGTGCCAGCAGCCAAGATACGATAAGCTCCTACGAGCAGTACTTC
CASSQDTISSYEQYF
>12|NA|few|TRBV6-1|TRBJ1-6
TGTGCCAGTCGGATAACTCTTTCACCCCTCCACTTT
CASRITLSPLHF
>15|TRBD1|NA|TRBV28|TRBJ1-1
TGTGCCAGCATCGAAGGGGGACAGTTGAACACTGAAGCTTTCTTT
CASIEGGQLNTEAFF
>16|NA|NA|TRBV7-6|TRBJ2-1
TGTGCCAGCAGCCCCGGTTTAGCGGTTACCTACAATGAGCAGTTCTTC
CASSPGLAVTYNEQFF
>13|TRBD1|NA|TRBV12-3/TRBV12-4|TRBJ2-1
TGTGCCAGCAGTCAACAGGGGGCTGCAGAGCAGTTCTTC
CASSQQGAAEQFF
>14|TRBD1|NA|TRBV9|TRBJ1-6
TGTGCCAGCAGCGGCCGGGACAGGGCTTCACCCCTCCACTTT
CASSGRDRASPLHF
>14|NA|NA|TRBV29-1|TRBJ2-1
TGCAGCGTTGAAAAAGGCAGGGTAAGCAATGAGCAGTTCTTC
CSVEKGRVSNEQFF
>15|NA|NA|TRBV7-9|TRBJ2-3
TGTGCCAGCAGCTTTTCCTCCTCTAGTGCAGATACGCAGTATTTT
CASSFSSSSADTQYF
>16|TRBD2|NA|TRBV6-2/TRBV6-3|TRBJ2-3
TGTGCCAGCAGTTACTCGAATAGCGGGGGGAGGGATACGCAGTATTTT
CASSYSNSGGRDTQYF
>15|NA|NA|TRBV7-2|TRBJ2-1
TGTGCCAGCAGCTTACGCGGGGGCCTCTACAATGAGCAGTTCTTC
CASSLRGGLYNEQFF
>15|TRBD2|NA|TRBV24-1|TRBJ2-3
TGTGCCACCAGCTTAGCGGGAGGCTACACAGATACGCAGTATTTT
CATSLAGGYTDTQYF
>16|TRBD2|NA|TRBV7-2|TRBJ2-4
TGTGCCAGCAGCTTAGAGGGTGTTAGCGGGGGACGGATTCAGTACTTC
CASSLEGVSGGRIQYF
>16|NA|NA|TRBV4-3|TRBJ2-2
TGCGCCAGCAGCCAAGATTTCACAGGGTTCACCGGGGAGCTGTTTTTT
CASSQDFTGFTGELFF
>13|NA|NA|TRBV2|TRBJ2-5
TGTGCCAGCCTACGGGACAATCAAGAGACCCAGTACTTC
CASLRDNQETQYF
>15|NA|few|TRBV2|TRBJ2-2
TGTGCCAGCAGTCTTTACGCCATGGGTACCGGGGAGCTGTTTTTT
CASSLYAMGTGELFF
>15|NA|NA|TRBV25-1|TRBJ1-6
TGTGCCAGCAGTGGATTGAGCTCCTATAATCCACCCCTCCACTTT
CASSGLSSYNPPLHF
>14|TRBD1|NA|TRBV27|TRBJ2-5
TGTGCCAGCAGTCTACAGGGGGCTCAGAAGACCCAGTACTTC
CASSLQGAQKTQYF
>16|NA|NA|TRBV28|TRBJ1-2
TGTGCCAGCAGGTCCTACACAAGGGCCTTCGACGACGACTACACCTTC
CASRSYTRAFDDDYTF
>15|TRBD1|NA|TRBV20-1|TRBJ2-3
TGCAGTGCTAGAGACGGGGACAGGGTAGGAGATACGCAGTATTTT
CSARDGDRVGDTQYF
>17|NA|NA|TRBV18|TRBJ2-6
TGTGCCAGCTCACCTTTGGCAGGGACCTCTGGGGCCAACGTCCTGACTTTC
CASSPLAGTSGANVLTF
>15|NA|NA|TRBV6-1|TRBJ2-6
TGTGCCAGCAGGAGACAGAGCTCTGGGGCCAACGTCCTGACTTTC
CASRRQSSGANVLTF
>16|TRBD1|NA|TRBV15|TRBJ2-5
TGTGCCACCAGCAGAGATAGACAGGGTGGGCAAGAGACCCAGTACTTC
CATSRDRQGGQETQYF
>14|NA|NA|TRBV7-2|TRBJ2-7
TGTGCCAGCAGCTTAGCCTCAGGGAAAGACGAGCAGTACTTC
CASSLASGKDEQYF
>15|TRBD2|NA|TRBV7-2|TRBJ2-7
TGTGCCAGCAGCTTAGGTAGCGGGGGATATCGGGAGCAGTACTTC
CASSLGSGGYREQYF
>14|NA|NA|TRBV20-1|TRBJ2-3
TGCAGTGCTAGAGATCCTACCGGACCAGATACGCAGTATTTT
CSARDPTGPDTQYF
>13|NA|NA|TRBV20-1|TRBJ2-1
TGCAGTGCTTCCCGGAACCCCTACAATGAGCAGTTCTTC
CSASRNPYNEQFF
>14|NA|NA|TRBV28|TRBJ2-3
TGTGCCAGCGCAATGGTGGGTGGCACAGATACGCAGTATTTT
CASAMVGGTDTQYF
>15|NA|few|TRBV6-5|TRBJ2-4
TGTGCCAGCAGTTTTGATGGCGAGGGAAAAAACATTCAGTACTTC
CASSFDGEGKNIQYF
>14|NA|few|TRBV12-3/TRBV12-4|TRBJ2-3
TGTGCCAGCAGCTACGGCACAGGAGCGAATACGCAGTATTTT
CASSYGTGANTQYF
>12|NA|NA|TRBV5-8|TRBJ1-5
TGTGCCAGCGGCAGGGTGGCTCAGCCCCAGCATTTT
CASGRVAQPQHF
>17|NA|NA|TRBV4-1|TRBJ1-5
TGCGCCAGCAGCCAAACTCCATTGGGCAGCAGCAATCAGCCCCAGCATTTT
CASSQTPLGSSNQPQHF
>15|NA|NA|TRBV9|TRBJ2-1
TGTGCCAGCAGCGTAACCCCTGACAGGTTGTATGAGCAGTTCTTC
CASSVTPDRLYEQFF
>13|NA|many|TRBV3-1|TRBJ1-2
TGTGCCAGCAGCCAGAATGAGATCAGAGGCTACACCTTC
CASSQNEIRGYTF
>16|NA|many|TRBV6-5|TRBJ2-5
TGTGCCAGCAGCCCCTCTCCCAGTCCGAGAAGTCCGACCCAGTACTTC
CASSPSPSPRSPTQYF
>16|TRBD2|NA|TRBV5-5|TRBJ2-1
TGTGCCAGCAGCTTGGCGGGGACTAGCGGGGCCAATGAGCAGTTCTTC
CASSLAGTSGANEQFF
>15|TRBD2|NA|TRBV5-1|TRBJ2-3
TGCGCCAGCAGCTTGGGAGGGACTAGCGCAGATACGCAGTATTTT
CASSLGGTSADTQYF
>15|TRBD2|many|TRBV7-2|TRBJ2-5
TGTGCCAGCAGACCTGGCGGGGGAACCTCAGGGACCCAGTACTTC
CASRPGGGTSGTQYF
>14|TRBD1|few|TRBV15|TRBJ2-1
TGTGCCACCAGCAGGAGACAGGGTTACAATGAGCAGTTCTTC
CATSRRQGYNEQFF
>14|NA|NA|TRBV28|TRBJ1-4
TGTGCCAGCAGTTCGGTCAGGGGAGGAGAAAAACTGTTTTTT
CASSSVRGGEKLFF
>14|NA|NA|TRBV7-2|TRBJ1-1
TGTGCCAGCAGCTTATATACAGGGTCAGCTGAAGCTTTCTTT
CASSLYTGSAEAFF
>15|NA|NA|TRBV12-3/TRBV12-4|TRBJ2-5
TGTGCCAGCAGTTCGGAGGGCCCCGGTGTGGGGACCCAGTACTTC
CASSSEGPGVGTQYF
>15|TRBD1|NA|TRBV5-1|TRBJ2-7
TGCGCCAGCAGCGGACAGGGCGGAGGTTACAATGAGCAGTACTTC
CASSGQGGGYNEQYF
>15|NA|NA|TRBV6-5|TRBJ2-6
TGTGCCAGCAGTTACGTCAGCGGGCGGGCCAACGTCCTGACTTTC
CASSYVSGRANVLTF
>14|NA|NA|TRBV2|TRBJ2-3
TGTGCCAGCATAAGTCGAGGGGGCACAGATACGCAGTATTTT
CASISRGGTDTQYF